The 18 T cell receptor beta chains in this list originate from one sample, sequenced in a study of PD-1 blockade in classical Hodgkin lymphoma. Each and every patient relapsed after autologous stem cell transplantation, and patients got differing brentuximab vedotin exposure. The data were produced by immunoSEQ multiplex PCR, yet TCRdb's version contains in-frame clones alone and is incomplete. The sample lists roughly 150,000 clones, 78% seen once, with about 9.3% in the top ten. The input for sequencing was peripheral blood mononuclear cells (PBMCs), taken before the second cycle of nivolumab. Receptors were obtained from a human donor with classical Hodgkin lymphoma.

The CDR3 nucleotides are TGTGCCAGCTCACAAGGGACGGAACCCTACGAGCAGTACTTC. Amino acid sequence: CASSQGTEPYEQYF. The chain couples TRBV18 to TRBJ2-7; D might be TRBD1 or TRBD2, each matching 5 bases. Germline CDR1 is KGHSH and CDR2 is LQKENI. The CDR3 is 14 residues long. Trimming left V 4 bases short and J 2 bases short, with 12 bases between.

The V call is TRBV6-1, the J call TRBJ2-5, with D unresolved. V shed 4 bases and J shed 5 bases, with 20 bases lying between them. The CDR3 loop spans 16 amino acids. CDR1 is MNHNS, CDR2 SASEGT, per germline. CDR3 region: CASSGTPQVMVETQYF. DNA of the CDR3: TGTGCCAGCAGTGGAACGCCTCAGGTGATGGTGGAGACCCAGTACTTC.

The rearrangement uses TRBV5-4 and TRBJ2-1; weak D call: TRBD2 (6 bases). Trimming stripped 4 bases from V and 2 bases from J, with 16 bases between. Looked up from germline, CDR1 is SGHNT and CDR2 is YYREEE (reference sequence). The length of the CDR3 is 16 residues. Written as DNA, the CDR3 is TGTGCCAGCAGCCTAGGGGCTAGCGAAACCTACAATGAGCAGTTCTTC. It is translated as CASSLGASETYNEQFF. Full variable domain (rest looked up from reference TRBV5-4 and TRBJ2-1): ETGVTQSPTHLIKTRGQQVTLRCSSQSGHNTVSWYQQALGQGPQFIFQYYREEENGRGNFPPRFSGLQFPNYSSELNVNALELDDSALYLCASSLGASETYNEQFFGPGTRLTVL.

This rearrangement joins TRBV9 to TRBJ1-3, with TRBD1 matching 10 bases. CDR1 and CDR2 from the germline V gene are SGDLS and YYNGEE. Trimming cost V 2 bases and J 0 bases; bases outside gene matches: 17. The CDR3 length is 21 residues. The CDR3 protein is CASSVTEATGGFWGSGNTIYF. The CDR3 nucleotides read TGTGCCAGCAGCGTTACCGAAGCGACAGGGGGCTTTTGGGGCTCTGGAAACACCATATATTTT.

The J gene is TRBJ1-6, the V gene TRBV7-9; TRBD1 is a possible D gene (5 bases). The V end lost 5 bases, the J end lost 4 bases, and 18 bases lay between the germline ends. There are 17 residues in the CDR3. Germline assignment: CDR1 SEHNR and CDR2 FQNEAQ (reference sequence). Written as DNA, the CDR3 is TGTGCCAGCAGCGCAGATCCGCGACAGAGATATAATTCACCCCTCCACTTT. It specifies CASSADPRQRYNSPLHF.

The V gene is TRBV27, the J gene TRBJ1-2, with D perhaps matching TRBD1 (5 bases). V gave up 5 bases and J gave up 4 bases, with 14 bases separating them. The germline gives CDR1 MNHEY, CDR2 SMNVEV (reference sequence). CDR3 length: 14 residues. For the CDR3, the DNA is TGTGCCAGCAGTCCCTATCCCGGGGGCTATGGCTACACCTTC. Protein product: CASSPYPGGYGYTF.

Turning to this clone: The same CDR3 is also encoded by other DNA sequences in this sample. The chain is built from TRBV9 and TRBJ2-7, with unresolved D. Germline lookup yields CDR1 SGDLS and CDR2 YYNGEE. CDR3 size: 15 residues. With 1 base removed from V and 1 base from J, the gap between germline ends came to 12 bases. Written as DNA, the CDR3 is TGTGCCAGCAGCGTAAGTGGCGACACATCCTACGAGCAGTACTTC. Its translation: CASSVSGDTSYEQYF.

V is TRBV7-6 and J is TRBJ2-2, with 10 bases identical to TRBD1. The junction had 17 bases not matched to a gene; V was cut back by 5 bases and J by 5 bases. Per germline, CDR1 SGHVS and CDR2 FNYEAQ. This CDR3 has 19 amino acids. The CDR3 DNA reads as TGTGCCAGCAGCCGATCGACAGGGGGCGTGGGTGTGGGGACCGGGGAGCTGTTTTTT. It is translated as CASSRSTGGVGVGTGELFF.

Only a few counts were recorded for this clone. The V call is TRBV9, the J call TRBJ2-1, with D tentatively TRBD1 or TRBD2 (6 bases each). Per the germline V gene, CDR1 is SGDLS and CDR2 is YYNGEE. V was clipped by 0 bases and J by 3 bases, with 13 bases between them. The CDR3 is 16 amino acids. Written as DNA, the CDR3 is TGTGCCAGCAGCGTAGATAGGGGGGCTAACTACAATGAGCAGTTCTTC. As protein: CASSVDRGANYNEQFF.

This chain links TRBV15 with TRBJ2-5; the D call may be TRBD1 or TRBD2 (5 bases each). Trimming took off 4 bases at V and 1 base at J, with 10 bases between the two ends. Germline V gene lookup returns CDR1 LNHNV and CDR2 YYDKDF (reference sequence). The CDR3 length is 14 residues. In nucleotides, the CDR3 is TGTGCCACCAGCACCGGGACGGCCCAAGAGACCCAGTACTTC. This translates into CATSTGTAQETQYF.

This clone was observed a few times. V gene TRBV9 combines with J gene TRBJ2-3; tentatively, D is TRBD2 (6 bases). This CDR3 spans 15 amino acids. Germline CDR1 and CDR2: SGDLS and YYNGEE. V was cut by 0 bases and J by 6 bases, with 14 bases left in between. The CDR3 nucleotides are TGTGCCAGCAGCGTAGACGGGGGAATCGCGGATACGCAGTATTTT. Protein product: CASSVDGGIADTQYF.

The V gene is TRBV18, the J gene TRBJ1-1; no reliable D call. There are 15 residues in the CDR3. Germline V gene data show CDR1 as KGHSH and CDR2 as LQKENI. Trimming took 0 bases from V and 3 from J, leaving 11 bases between them. CDR3 region: CASSPPTSPYTEAFF. The DNA for the CDR3 is TGTGCCAGCTCACCACCGACCAGTCCGTACACTGAAGCTTTCTTT.

The V and J genes are TRBV19 and TRBJ2-3, with D possibly being TRBD2 (5 bases). Germline-derived CDR1 and CDR2 are LNHDA and SQIVND (reference sequence). CDR3 size: 12 residues. V lost 1 base, J lost 6 bases, and 5 bases lay in between. Here the CDR3 DNA reads TGTGCCAGTAGTATAGGGAGGGATACGCAGTATTTT. This codes for CASSIGRDTQYF. The whole variable domain, remainder taken from reference TRBV19 and TRBJ2-3, is DGGITQSPKYLFRKEGQNVTLSCEQNLNHDAMYWYRQDPGQGLRLIYYSQIVNDFQKGDIAEGYSVSREKKESFPLTVTSAQKNPTAFYLCASSIGRDTQYFGPGTRLTVL.

This clone occurred a few times. The chain joins TRBV7-2 to TRBJ1-3, with unresolved D. The germline V and J ends were trimmed by 6 bases and 0 bases, with 6 bases remaining between them. There are 13 residues in the CDR3. Germline V gene sequence: CDR1 SGHTA, CDR2 FQGNSA. The DNA for the CDR3 is TGTGCCAGCAGGTACTCCTCTGGAAACACCATATATTTT. Translated: CASRYSSGNTIYF.

The chain joins TRBV5-4 to TRBJ1-2; a weak D match, TRBD1 (5 bases). Trimming removed 3 bases at V and 4 bases at J, with 16 bases between. The CDR3 consists of 15 residues. Per germline, CDR1 SGHNT and CDR2 YYREEE (reference sequence). The CDR3 DNA sequence: TGTGCCAGCAGCTCCCGAGACGGGGGTCGCTATGGCTACACCTTC. Translated: CASSSRDGGRYGYTF.

This chain links TRBV2 with TRBJ1-1; 7 nucleotides line up with TRBD1. This CDR3 region has 15 residues. Germline values: CDR1 SNHLY, CDR2 FYNNEI. J gave up 0 bases and V 6 bases, and 7 bases lay outside the gene matches. Written as DNA, the CDR3 is TGTGCCAGCAGAGACAGGGAATATCTGAACACTGAAGCTTTCTTT. Its protein product is CASRDREYLNTEAFF.

CDR3 nucleotide sequence: TGTGCCAGCAGCGCAGCCAGGGTTGCTGAAGCTTTCTTT. Amino acid sequence: CASSAARVAEAFF. This chain uses TRBV7-2 with TRBJ1-1; possible D gene TRBD1, 5 bases. The V gene lost 5 bases and the J gene lost 6 bases, with 13 bases spanning the gap. The germline CDR1 and CDR2 sequences are SGHTA and FQGNSA. The CDR3 consists of 13 residues.

V gene TRBV18 combines with J gene TRBJ1-1; no clear D. Per the germline V gene, CDR1 is KGHSH and CDR2 is LQKENI. V lost 3 bases, J lost 3 bases, and 8 bases lay in between. The CDR3 extends over 13 amino acids. CDR3 sequence: CASSPDIDTEAFF. In nucleotides, the CDR3 is TGTGCCAGCTCACCCGACATAGACACTGAAGCTTTCTTT.